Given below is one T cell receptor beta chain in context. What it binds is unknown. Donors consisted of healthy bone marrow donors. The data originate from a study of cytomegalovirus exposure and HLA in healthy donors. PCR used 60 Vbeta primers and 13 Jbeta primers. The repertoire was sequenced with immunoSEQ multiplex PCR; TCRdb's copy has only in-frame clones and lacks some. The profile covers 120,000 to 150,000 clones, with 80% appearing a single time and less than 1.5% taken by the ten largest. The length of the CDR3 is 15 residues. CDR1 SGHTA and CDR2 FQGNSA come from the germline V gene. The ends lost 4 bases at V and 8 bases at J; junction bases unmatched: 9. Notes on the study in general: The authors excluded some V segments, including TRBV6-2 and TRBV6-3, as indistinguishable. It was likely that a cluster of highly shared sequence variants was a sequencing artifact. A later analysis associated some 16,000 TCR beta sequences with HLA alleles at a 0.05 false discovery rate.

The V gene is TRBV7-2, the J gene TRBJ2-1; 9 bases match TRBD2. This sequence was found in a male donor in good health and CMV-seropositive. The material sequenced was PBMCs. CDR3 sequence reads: CASSSTRAGGDEQFF. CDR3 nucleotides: TGTGCCAGCAGCTCAACCAGAGCGGGAGGTGATGAGCAGTTCTTC. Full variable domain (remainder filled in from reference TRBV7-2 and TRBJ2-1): GAGVSQSPSNKVTEKGKDVELRCDPISGHTALYWYRQSLGQGLEFLIYFQGNSAPDKSGLPSDRFSAERTGGSVSTLTIQRTQQEDSAVYLCASSSTRAGGDEQFFGPGTRLTVL.